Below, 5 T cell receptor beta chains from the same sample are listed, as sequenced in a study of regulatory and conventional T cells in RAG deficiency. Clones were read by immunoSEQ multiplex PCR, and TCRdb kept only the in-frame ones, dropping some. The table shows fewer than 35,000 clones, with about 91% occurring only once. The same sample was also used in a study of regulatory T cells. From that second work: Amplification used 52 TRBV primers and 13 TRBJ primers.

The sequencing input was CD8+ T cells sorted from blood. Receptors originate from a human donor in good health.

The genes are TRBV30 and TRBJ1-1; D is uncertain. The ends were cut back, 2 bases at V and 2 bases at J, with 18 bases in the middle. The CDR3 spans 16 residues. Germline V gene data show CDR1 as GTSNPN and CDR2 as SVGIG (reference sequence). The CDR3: CAWSMIEGEDNTEAFF. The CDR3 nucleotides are TGTGCCTGGAGTATGATTGAAGGCGAGGATAACACTGAAGCTTTCTTT.

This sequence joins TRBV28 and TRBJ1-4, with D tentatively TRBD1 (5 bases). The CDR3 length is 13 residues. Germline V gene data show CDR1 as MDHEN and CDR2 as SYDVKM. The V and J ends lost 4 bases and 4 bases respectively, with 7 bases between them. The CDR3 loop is CASSSGVNEKLFF. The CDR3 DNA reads TGTGCCAGCAGTTCGGGGGTTAATGAAAAACTGTTTTTT.

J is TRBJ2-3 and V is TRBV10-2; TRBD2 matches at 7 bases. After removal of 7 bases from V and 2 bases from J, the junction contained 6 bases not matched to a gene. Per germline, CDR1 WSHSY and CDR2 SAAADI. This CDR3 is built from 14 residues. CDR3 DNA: TGCGCCAGCACCGTCGGGACTACCACAGATACGCAGTATTTT. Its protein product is CASTVGTTTDTQYF.

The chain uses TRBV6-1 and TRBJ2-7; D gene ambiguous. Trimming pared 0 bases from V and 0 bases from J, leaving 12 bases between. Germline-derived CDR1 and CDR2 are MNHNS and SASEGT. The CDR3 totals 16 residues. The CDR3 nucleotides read TGTGCCAGCAGTGAAGCAGTAGACGGAAGCTCCTACGAGCAGTACTTC. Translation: CASSEAVDGSSYEQYF.

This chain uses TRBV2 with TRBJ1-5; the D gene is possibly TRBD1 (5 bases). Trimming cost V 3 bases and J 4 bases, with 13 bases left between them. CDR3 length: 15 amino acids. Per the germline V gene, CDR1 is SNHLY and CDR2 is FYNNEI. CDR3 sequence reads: CASSDFAGQNQPQHF. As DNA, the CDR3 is TGTGCCAGCAGTGACTTCGCAGGACAAAATCAGCCCCAGCATTTT.